This T cell receptor (beta chain) is from a study of blood T cell repertoires in COVID-19. The overall study: The United States, Italy and Spain were the sources of the acute and convalescent COVID-19 samples.

The table came from immunoSEQ multiplex PCR; TCRdb's copy has only in-frame clones and leaves some out. The sample shows over 200,000 clones, about 89% of them seen only once. The participants were between 18 and 89 years old and came from 24 US areas. Clinical histories supplied by participants themselves formed the basis of cohort assignment. The CDR3 spans 10 residues. V lost 10 bases to trimming and J lost 8 bases, with 9 bases between them. This clone was picked up one time. The receptor comes from a man aged 40-50 years who had recovered from COVID-19. V usage is TRBV12-3 or TRBV12-4 and J usage is TRBJ2-1; a possible D gene is TRBD1 (6 bases). Specimen: PBMCs or T cells enriched from blood (not recorded which). The CDR3 region has the DNA TGTGCCATAGGGGGAGATGAGCAGTTCTTC. Translating it yields CAIGGDEQFF.